This T cell receptor beta chain was observed in a study of CD8 T cells in ankylosing spondylitis. The study, taken as a whole, reports: There was reportedly significant enrichment of clones that were disease-linked in matched ankylosing spondylitis synovial fluid. What seemed typical of ankylosing spondylitis blood was a TCR beta motif built from roughly 8 highly homologous variants.

This CDR3 contains 15 residues. J gave up 7 bases and V 3 bases, and 8 bases lay outside the gene matches. CDR1 and CDR2 (germline): DFQATT, SNEGSKA (reference sequence). It was by quantitative 5'-RACE with molecular barcodes that TCR beta libraries were made. TCRdb fed the 5' RACE reads into MiXCR, producing one record per CDR3 protein. The sample records 200,000 to 250,000 distinct CDR3 sequences, roughly a tenth being singletons. As concerns this clonotype: Its specificity is unknown.

The receptor's source is a male donor with ankylosing spondylitis or in good health (not recorded which). Input material: blood, either unsorted or a sorted T cell fraction (not recorded which). The rearrangement joins TRBV20-1 to TRBJ2-1; 11 positions match TRBD2. The CDR3 bases are TGCAGTGCTAGGCGAGGGACTAGCGGAGAGAATGAGCAGTTCTTC. It is translated as CSARRGTSGENEQFF.